This paragraph reports one T cell receptor beta chain. Its antigen is not known. The data originate from a study of cytomegalovirus exposure and HLA in healthy donors. Study outcomes and limitations: A previous analysis found most TCR beta V segments productive roughly 90% or roughly 30% of the time. Some V segments, including TRBV6-2 and TRBV6-3, were excluded as indistinguishable. According to reports, the classifier identified cytomegalovirus status with high specificity and sensitivity.

In nominal health when sampled, donors likely had unrecorded immune exposures nonetheless. The primer mix had 60 Vbeta and 13 Jbeta primers. Clones were read by immunoSEQ multiplex PCR, and TCRdb kept only the in-frame ones, dropping some. The table lists some 110,000 clones, approximately 80% of them singletons, with around 3% in the top ten. Trimming left V 1 base short and J 8 bases short, with 11 bases between. From germline, CDR1 is SGHAT and CDR2 FQNNGV. CDR3 length equals 13 residues. The rearrangement joins TRBV11-2 to TRBJ1-1; the D is unclear. Sequencing used PBMCs. The receptor's source is a woman under 30 in good health and CMV-seropositive. The CDR3: CASSLVADAEAFF. The DNA for the CDR3 is TGTGCCAGCAGCTTAGTGGCGGATGCGGAAGCTTTCTTT.